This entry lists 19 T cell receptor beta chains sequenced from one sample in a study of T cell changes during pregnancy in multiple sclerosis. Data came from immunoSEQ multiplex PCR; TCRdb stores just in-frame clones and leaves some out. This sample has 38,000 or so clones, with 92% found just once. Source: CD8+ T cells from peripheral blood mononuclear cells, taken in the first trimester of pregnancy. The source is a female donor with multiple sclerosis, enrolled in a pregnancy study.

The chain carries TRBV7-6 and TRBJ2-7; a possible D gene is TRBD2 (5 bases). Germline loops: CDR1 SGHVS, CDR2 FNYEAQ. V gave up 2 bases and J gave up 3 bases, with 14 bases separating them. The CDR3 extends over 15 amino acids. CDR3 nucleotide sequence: TGTGCCAGCAGCTTATCCAGCGGTGCTGTCTACGAGCAGTACTTC. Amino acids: CASSLSSGAVYEQYF.

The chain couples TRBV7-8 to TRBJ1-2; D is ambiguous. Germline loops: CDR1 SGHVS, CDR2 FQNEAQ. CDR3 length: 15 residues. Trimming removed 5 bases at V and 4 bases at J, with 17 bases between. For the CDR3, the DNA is TGTGCCAGCAGCCCCCCCTCATTGGCGGGCTATGGCTACACCTTC. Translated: CASSPPSLAGYGYTF. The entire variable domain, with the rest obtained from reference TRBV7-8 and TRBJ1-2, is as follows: GAGVSQSPRYKVAKRGQDVALRCDPISGHVSLFWYQQALGQGPEFLTYFQNEAQLDKSGLPSDRFFAERPEGSVSTLKIQRTQQEDSAVYLCASSPPSLAGYGYTFGSGTRLTVV.

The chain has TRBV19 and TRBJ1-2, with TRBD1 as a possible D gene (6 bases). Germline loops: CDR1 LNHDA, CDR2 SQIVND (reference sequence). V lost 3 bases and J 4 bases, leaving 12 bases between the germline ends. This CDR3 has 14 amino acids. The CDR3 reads CASSMNRDGYGYTF. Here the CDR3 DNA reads TGTGCCAGTAGTATGAACAGGGACGGCTATGGCTACACCTTC.

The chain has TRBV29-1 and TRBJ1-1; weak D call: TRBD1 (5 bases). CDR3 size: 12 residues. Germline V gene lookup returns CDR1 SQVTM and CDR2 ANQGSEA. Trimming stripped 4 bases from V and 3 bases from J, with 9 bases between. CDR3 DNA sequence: TGCAGCGTTGGACAGTCATACACTGAAGCTTTCTTT. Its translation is CSVGQSYTEAFF.

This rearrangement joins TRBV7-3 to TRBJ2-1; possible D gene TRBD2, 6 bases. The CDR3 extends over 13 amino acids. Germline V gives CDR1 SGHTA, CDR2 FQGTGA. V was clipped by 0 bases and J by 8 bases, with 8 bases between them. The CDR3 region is CASSLTEGHEQFF. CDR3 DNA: TGTGCCAGCAGCTTAACGGAGGGGCATGAGCAGTTCTTC.

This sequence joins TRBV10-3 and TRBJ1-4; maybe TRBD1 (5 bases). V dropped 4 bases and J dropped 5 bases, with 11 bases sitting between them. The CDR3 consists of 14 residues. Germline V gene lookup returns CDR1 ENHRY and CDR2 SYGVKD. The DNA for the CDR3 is TGTGCCATCAGTGTCCGGGGGTTCAATGAAAAACTGTTTTTT. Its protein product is CAISVRGFNEKLFF.

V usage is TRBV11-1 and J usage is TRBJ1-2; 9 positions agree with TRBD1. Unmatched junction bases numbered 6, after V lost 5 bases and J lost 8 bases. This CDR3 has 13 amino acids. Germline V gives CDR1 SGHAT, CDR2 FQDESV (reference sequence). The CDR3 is CASSLQGAGGYTF. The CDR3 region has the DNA TGTGCCAGCAGCCTACAGGGGGCAGGAGGCTACACCTTC.

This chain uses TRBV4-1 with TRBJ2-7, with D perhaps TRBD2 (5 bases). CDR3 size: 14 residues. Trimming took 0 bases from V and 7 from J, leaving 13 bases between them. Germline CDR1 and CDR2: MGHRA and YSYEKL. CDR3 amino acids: CASSQDRLAGEQYF. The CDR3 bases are TGCGCCAGCAGCCAAGATAGGCTAGCTGGAGAGCAGTACTTC.

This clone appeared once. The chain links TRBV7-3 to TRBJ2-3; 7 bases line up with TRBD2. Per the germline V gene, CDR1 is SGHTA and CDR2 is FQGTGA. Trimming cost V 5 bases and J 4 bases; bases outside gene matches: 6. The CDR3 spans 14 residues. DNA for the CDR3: TGTGCCAGCAGCCCGCGACTAGCCCCAGATACGCAGTATTTT. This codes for CASSPRLAPDTQYF.

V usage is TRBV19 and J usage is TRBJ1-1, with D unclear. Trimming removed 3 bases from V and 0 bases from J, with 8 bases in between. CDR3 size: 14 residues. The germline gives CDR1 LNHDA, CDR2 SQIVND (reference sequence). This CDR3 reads CASSIGVLNTEAFF. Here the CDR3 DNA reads TGTGCCAGTAGTATCGGGGTCCTGAACACTGAAGCTTTCTTT. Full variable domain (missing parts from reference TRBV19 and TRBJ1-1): DGGITQSPKYLFRKEGQNVTLSCEQNLNHDAMYWYRQDPGQGLRLIYYSQIVNDFQKGDIAEGYSVSREKKESFPLTVTSAQKNPTAFYLCASSIGVLNTEAFFGQGTRLTVV.

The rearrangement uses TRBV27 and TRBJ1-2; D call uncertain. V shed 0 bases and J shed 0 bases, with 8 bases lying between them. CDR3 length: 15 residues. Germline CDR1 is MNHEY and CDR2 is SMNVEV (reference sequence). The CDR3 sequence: CASSLSGPANYGYTF. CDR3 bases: TGTGCCAGCAGTTTATCTGGCCCAGCTAACTATGGCTACACCTTC.

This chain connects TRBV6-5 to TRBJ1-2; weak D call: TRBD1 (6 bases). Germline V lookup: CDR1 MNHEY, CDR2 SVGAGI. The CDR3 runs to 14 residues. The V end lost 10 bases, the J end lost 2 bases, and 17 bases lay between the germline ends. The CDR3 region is CAIGSGQMNYGYTF. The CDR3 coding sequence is TGTGCCATTGGGTCTGGACAGATGAACTATGGCTACACCTTC.

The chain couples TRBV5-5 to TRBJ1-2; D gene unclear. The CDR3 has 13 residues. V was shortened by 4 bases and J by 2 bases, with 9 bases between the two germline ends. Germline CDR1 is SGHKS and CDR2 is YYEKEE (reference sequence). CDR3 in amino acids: CASSGELNYGYTF. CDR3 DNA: TGTGCCAGCAGCGGTGAACTCAACTATGGCTACACCTTC. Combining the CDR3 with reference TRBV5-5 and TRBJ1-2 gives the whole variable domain DAGVTQSPTHLIKTRGQQVTLRCSPISGHKSVSWYQQVLGQGPQFIFQYYEKEERGRGNFPDRFSARQFPNYSSELNVNALLLGDSALYLCASSGELNYGYTFGSGTRLTVV.

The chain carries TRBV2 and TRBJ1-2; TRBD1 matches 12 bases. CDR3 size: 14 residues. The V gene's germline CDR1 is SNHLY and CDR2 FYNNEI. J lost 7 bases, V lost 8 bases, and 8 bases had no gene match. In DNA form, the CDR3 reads TGTGCCAGCGCCCCGGGACAGGGGGCATTTGGCTACACCTTC. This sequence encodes CASAPGQGAFGYTF.

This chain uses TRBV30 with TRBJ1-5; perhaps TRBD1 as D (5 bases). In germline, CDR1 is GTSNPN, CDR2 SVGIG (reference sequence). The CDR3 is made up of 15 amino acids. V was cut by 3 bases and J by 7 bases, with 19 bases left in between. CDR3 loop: CAWRPGGGFVQPQHF. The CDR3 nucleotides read TGTGCCTGGAGGCCCGGGGGTGGGTTTGTCCAGCCCCAGCATTTT.

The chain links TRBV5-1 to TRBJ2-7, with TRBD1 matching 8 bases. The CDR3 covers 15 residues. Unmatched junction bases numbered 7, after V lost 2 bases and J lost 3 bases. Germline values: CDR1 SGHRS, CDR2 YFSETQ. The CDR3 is CASSLKDREIYEQYF. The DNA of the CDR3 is TGCGCCAGCAGCTTAAAGGACAGGGAGATCTACGAGCAGTACTTC.

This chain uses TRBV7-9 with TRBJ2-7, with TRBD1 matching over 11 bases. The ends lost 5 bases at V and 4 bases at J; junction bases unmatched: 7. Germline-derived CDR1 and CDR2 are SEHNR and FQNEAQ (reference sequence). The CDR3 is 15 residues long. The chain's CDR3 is CASSPTRDRGYEQYF. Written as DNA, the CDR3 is TGTGCCAGCAGCCCAACCCGGGACAGGGGGTACGAGCAGTACTTC.

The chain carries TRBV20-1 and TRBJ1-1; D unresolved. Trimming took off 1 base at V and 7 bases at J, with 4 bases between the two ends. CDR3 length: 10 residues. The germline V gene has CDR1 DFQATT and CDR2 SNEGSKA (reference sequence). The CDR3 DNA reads TGCAGTGCTAGAGCCGGTGAAGCTTTCTTT. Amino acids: CSARAGEAFF.

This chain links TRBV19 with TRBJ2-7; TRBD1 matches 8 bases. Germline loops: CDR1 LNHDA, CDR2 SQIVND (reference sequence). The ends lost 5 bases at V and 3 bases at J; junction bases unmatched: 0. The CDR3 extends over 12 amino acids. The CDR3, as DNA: TGTGCCAGTAGTGACAGGGGCTACGAGCAGTACTTC. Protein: CASSDRGYEQYF.